Given below is one T cell receptor (beta chain) in context. In the study's own analysis: Scientists estimated how many nucleated cells there were by amplifying reference gene primers. Assay used: immunoSEQ multiplex PCR; TCRdb lists only in-frame clones, some missing. The V and J calls and clone size were taken over from that table, and D and trimming were inferred from the DNA. The table records approximately 96,000 clones, over 75% of them present only once. The data originate from a study of blood T cell repertoires in COVID-19. At the level of the study: Collection of acute and convalescent COVID-19 samples took place in the United States, Italy and Spain. From T cells, B-cell-depleted T cells, or PBMCs came the material, which was cDNA or gDNA.

CDR1 is LGHDT and CDR2 is YNNKEL in the germline V gene (reference sequence). This CDR3 region has 14 residues. Trimming at V came to 4 bases and at J to 9 bases, leaving 6 bases not matched to a gene. The V call is TRBV3-1 (or the pseudogene TRBV3-2), the J call TRBJ2-3; 11 bases agree with TRBD2. This sequence originates from a woman of 80 years or more with acute or convalescent COVID-19. Source material: peripheral blood. This chain's CDR3 is CASSLSGGAQTQYF. The CDR3 DNA sequence: TGTGCCAGCAGCCTTAGCGGGGGGGCGCAAACGCAGTATTTT.